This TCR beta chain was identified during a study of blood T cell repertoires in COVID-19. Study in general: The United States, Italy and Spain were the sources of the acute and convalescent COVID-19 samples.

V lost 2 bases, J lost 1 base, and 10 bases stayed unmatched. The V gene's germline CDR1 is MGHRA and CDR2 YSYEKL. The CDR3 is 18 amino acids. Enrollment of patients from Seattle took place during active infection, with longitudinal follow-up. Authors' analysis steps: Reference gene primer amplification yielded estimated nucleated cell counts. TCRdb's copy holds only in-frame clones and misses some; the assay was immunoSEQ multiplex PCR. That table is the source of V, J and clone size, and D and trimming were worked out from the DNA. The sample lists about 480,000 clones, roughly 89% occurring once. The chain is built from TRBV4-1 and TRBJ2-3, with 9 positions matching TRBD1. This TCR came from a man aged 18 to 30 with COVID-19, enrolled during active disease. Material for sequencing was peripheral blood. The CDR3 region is CASSQRWDREFGTDTQYF. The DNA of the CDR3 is TGCGCCAGCAGCCAACGCTGGGACAGGGAATTCGGCACAGATACGCAGTATTTT.